This is a list of T cell receptor beta chains from one sample in a study of T-cell reconstitution after alpha-beta-depleted transplantation in children. TCRdb called the PCR reads again in MiXCR, with one record for every CDR3 protein. This table has about 640,000 distinct CDR3 sequences, approximately 15% appearing once. The sequencing used PBMCs from the stem cell graft donor, collected from the stem cell graft. Source of these receptors: a human donor who donated a stem cell graft to a child with acute myeloid leukemia. The CDR3 runs from the conserved cysteine through the conserved F or W. Fields, in order: V gene, D gene, clone size, J gene, CDR3 protein, CDR3 DNA. The D gene is left open where the match is weak. For some rows the clone size is stated as once, few or many, or as a class when expanded; others skip it.

TRBV5-1	NA	few	TRBJ1-1	CASSRTDPRVGAEAFF	TGCGCCAGCAGCAGAACAGACCCCAGGGTTGGGGCTGAAGCTTTCTTT
TRBV7-9	NA	NA	TRBJ1-1	CASSLSTVNTEAFF	TGTGCCAGCAGCTTATCGACGGTGAACACTGAAGCTTTCTTT
TRBV5-6	NA	many	TRBJ1-1	CASSLEWATNTEAFF	TGTGCCAGCAGCTTGGAATGGGCTACGAACACTGAAGCTTTCTTT
TRBV20-1	TRBD2	NA	TRBJ2-2	CSARDPTSGGVTGELFF	TGCAGTGCTAGAGATCCCACTAGCGGGGGAGTAACCGGGGAGCTGTTTTTT
TRBV27	TRBD1	many	TRBJ2-7	CATKARDRGAEQYF	TGTGCCACTAAGGCGAGGGACAGGGGTGCCGAGCAGTACTTC
TRBV20-1	NA	many	TRBJ2-7	CSARDKGGNYEQYF	TGCAGTGCTAGAGATAAGGGCGGGAACTACGAGCAGTACTTC
TRBV15	NA	few	TRBJ2-1	CATSRDPGRFNEQFF	TGTGCCACCAGCAGAGATCCGGGGAGGTTCAATGAGCAGTTCTTC
TRBV7-2	TRBD1	NA	TRBJ2-7	CASSLDRDRTYEQYF	TGTGCCAGCAGCCTAGACCGGGACAGGACCTACGAGCAGTACTTC
TRBV10-3	NA	NA	TRBJ2-7	CAISTGDSYEQYF	TGTGCCATCAGCACCGGGGATTCCTACGAGCAGTACTTC
TRBV15	NA	NA	TRBJ1-1	CATSEEGVPEAFF	TGTGCCACCAGCGAAGAAGGGGTCCCTGAAGCTTTCTTT
TRBV5-1	NA	NA	TRBJ2-1	CASSPGLGNNEQFF	TGCGCCAGCAGCCCGGGACTGGGAAACAATGAGCAGTTCTTC
TRBV7-8	NA	few	TRBJ2-2	CASSLVRGGTGELFF	TGTGCCAGCAGCTTAGTTAGGGGAGGCACCGGGGAGCTGTTTTTT
TRBV29-1	NA	many	TRBJ1-5	CSVVTVGGQPQHF	TGCAGCGTCGTGACAGTGGGAGGTCAGCCCCAGCATTTT
TRBV12-3/TRBV12-4	TRBD2	few	TRBJ2-3	CASSLDIAGGTDTQYF	TGTGCCAGCAGTTTAGATATAGCGGGGGGGACAGATACGCAGTATTTT
TRBV12-3/TRBV12-4	TRBD2	NA	TRBJ2-2	CASSINRSGGTRGGPGELFF	TGTGCCAGCAGCATTAATAGATCGGGGGGGACCAGGGGAGGACCCGGGGAGCTGTTTTTT
TRBV5-8	NA	NA	TRBJ2-1	CASRPQGAASGGGDEQFF	TGTGCCAGCAGACCACAGGGGGCGGCTAGCGGGGGCGGGGATGAGCAGTTCTTC
TRBV29-1	TRBD2	NA	TRBJ2-5	CSVLHSRTSDPSTQYF	TGCAGCGTTCTACACAGTAGGACTAGCGACCCGTCGACCCAGTACTTC
TRBV29-1	NA	NA	TRBJ2-3	CSVKGRSTDKQYF	TGCAGCGTTAAAGGGCGGAGCACAGATAAGCAGTATTTT
TRBV5-1	TRBD2	few	TRBJ2-1	CASSLGGTSGGPSSYNEQFF	TGCGCCAGCAGCTTGGGGGGAACTAGCGGGGGCCCCAGCTCCTACAATGAGCAGTTCTTC
TRBV29-1	NA	many	TRBJ2-7	CSVELRDSTYEQYF	TGCAGCGTTGAACTGCGGGACTCGACCTACGAGCAGTACTTC
TRBV5-1	NA	few	TRBJ2-3	CASSLEQITDTQYF	TGCGCCAGCAGCTTGGAACAGATCACAGATACGCAGTATTTT
TRBV25-1	NA	many	TRBJ2-1	CASSDRVSSYNEQFF	TGTGCCAGCAGTGACCGGGTTAGCTCCTACAATGAGCAGTTCTTC
TRBV6-5	NA	many	TRBJ1-1	CASSPTTDNTEAFF	TGTGCCAGCAGCCCTACGACGGATAACACTGAAGCTTTCTTT
TRBV4-3	NA	few	TRBJ2-5	CASSQESGIPETQYF	TGCGCCAGCAGCCAAGAAAGTGGCATTCCGGAGACCCAGTACTTC
TRBV7-2	NA	few	TRBJ1-6	CASSSAYSPLHF	TGTGCCAGCAGCTCGGCCTATTCACCCCTCCACTTT
TRBV29-1	NA	many	TRBJ2-7	CSVVDGTHYEQYF	TGCAGCGTTGTGGACGGGACCCACTACGAGCAGTACTTC
TRBV6-1	NA	NA	TRBJ1-3	CASRGWTDSGNTIYF	TGTGCCAGCAGGGGATGGACAGACTCTGGAAACACCATATATTTT
TRBV5-6	NA	NA	TRBJ1-5	CASSLSQYSNQPQHF	TGTGCCAGCAGCTTGTCCCAGTATAGCAATCAGCCCCAGCATTTT
TRBV20-1	NA	many	TRBJ1-6	CSAAFANSPLHF	TGCAGTGCTGCGTTCGCGAATTCACCCCTCCACTTT
TRBV19	NA	many	TRBJ2-2	CASSKARGATGELFF	TGTGCCAGTAGTAAGGCCAGGGGCGCCACCGGGGAGCTGTTTTTT
TRBV7-2	NA	few	TRBJ2-4	CASSLGQFKNIQYF	TGTGCCAGCAGCCTTGGACAGTTCAAAAACATTCAGTACTTC
TRBV20-1	NA	many	TRBJ2-1	CSANTPSTYNEQFF	TGCAGTGCTAATACCCCTAGTACCTACAATGAGCAGTTCTTC
TRBV24-1	NA	few	TRBJ1-2	CATSRPSGYGYTF	TGTGCCACCAGTCGACCTTCGGGCTATGGCTACACCTTC
TRBV12-3/TRBV12-4	TRBD1	many	TRBJ1-1	CASRWTGSTEAFF	TGTGCCAGCAGGTGGACAGGGAGCACTGAAGCTTTCTTT
TRBV28	TRBD1	NA	TRBJ1-4	CASSGTRTGEEKLFF	TGTGCCAGCAGTGGTACTCGGACAGGGGAGGAAAAACTGTTTTTT
TRBV10-3	NA	few	TRBJ2-5	CAISAGEEETQYF	TGTGCCATCAGTGCGGGGGAGGAAGAGACCCAGTACTTC
TRBV20-1	NA	many	TRBJ1-2	CSTDGRYGYTF	TGCAGTACCGACGGCCGCTATGGCTACACCTTC
TRBV12-3/TRBV12-4	NA	NA	TRBJ2-1	CASSPRGVSYNEQFF	TGTGCCAGCAGTCCCCGGGGAGTTTCCTACAATGAGCAGTTCTTC
TRBV13	NA	NA	TRBJ1-1	CASSWGVTGEAFF	TGTGCCAGCAGCTGGGGGGTCACAGGTGAAGCTTTCTTT
TRBV20-1	NA	many	TRBJ1-5	CSARPGEVNQPQHF	TGCAGTGCTAGACCAGGAGAAGTCAATCAGCCCCAGCATTTT
TRBV5-6	NA	many	TRBJ2-5	CASRFAVGRETQYF	TGTGCCAGCAGATTCGCGGTCGGCCGAGAGACCCAGTACTTC
TRBV10-3	TRBD2	NA	TRBJ2-5	CATAGGHPQETQYF	TGTGCCACCGCGGGGGGGCACCCCCAAGAGACCCAGTACTTC
TRBV4-3	NA	NA	TRBJ2-7	CASSQGRDLRNYEQYF	TGCGCCAGCAGCCAAGGACGGGATTTAAGAAACTACGAGCAGTACTTC
TRBV7-9	TRBD1	few	TRBJ2-2	CASSAWDRGVNTGELFF	TGTGCCAGCAGCGCTTGGGACAGGGGCGTGAACACCGGGGAGCTGTTTTTT
TRBV12-3/TRBV12-4	NA	many	TRBJ2-3	CASRDLGDTQYF	TGTGCCAGCAGGGACCTTGGAGATACGCAGTATTTT
TRBV7-9	NA	NA	TRBJ2-7	CASSGEGQKEFYEQYF	TGTGCCAGCAGCGGGGAGGGACAGAAGGAGTTCTACGAGCAGTACTTC
TRBV20-1	NA	NA	TRBJ1-4	CSARDFGATNEKLFF	TGCAGTGCTAGAGATTTCGGTGCAACTAATGAAAAACTGTTTTTT
TRBV12-3/TRBV12-4	NA	NA	TRBJ2-4	CASSPSPKNIQYF	TGTGCCAGCAGTCCCTCTCCCAAAAACATTCAGTACTTC
TRBV7-8	NA	many	TRBJ1-4	CASSRGTSTNEKLFF	TGTGCCAGCAGCCGAGGGACTTCAACTAATGAAAAACTGTTTTTT
TRBV15	TRBD1	many	TRBJ1-6	CATSRGGTANSPLHF	TGTGCCACCAGCAGGGGCGGGACAGCCAATTCACCCCTCCACTTT
TRBV9	NA	few	TRBJ1-5	CASSSGVGQPQHF	TGTGCCAGCAGTTCAGGGGTCGGTCAGCCCCAGCATTTT
TRBV2	TRBD1	NA	TRBJ2-3	CASNLDRGSTDTQYF	TGTGCCAGCAACCTGGACAGGGGAAGCACAGATACGCAGTATTTT
TRBV25-1	NA	NA	TRBJ2-1	CASSEYGAGYNEQFF	TGTGCCAGCAGTGAATATGGGGCAGGCTACAATGAGCAGTTCTTC
TRBV6-4	TRBD1	many	TRBJ2-1	CASSRVQTGGMDEQFF	TGTGCCAGCAGCCGAGTACAGACAGGGGGCATGGATGAGCAGTTCTTC
TRBV20-1	NA	many	TRBJ1-2	CSAGSTVDYGYTF	TGCAGTGCTGGCTCGACAGTGGACTATGGCTACACCTTC